Following are 9 T cell receptor beta chains from one sample sequenced in a study of metastatic and nonmetastatic thyroid tumors. None of the patients had undergone any treatment ahead of thyroid surgery. MiXCR re-clonotyped the PCR reads for TCRdb. The sample consists of 35,000 or so clones, 15% to 20% of them appearing once. Sample: blood. Receptor source: a male donor with papillary thyroid cancer or a benign thyroid nodule (not recorded which). Some clones in this sample may be carry-over from other donors' samples.

At least ten counts were recorded for this clone. The rearrangement uses TRBV28 and TRBJ1-1; the D is unclear. This CDR3 region has 14 residues. Germline CDR1 reads MDHEN; CDR2 reads SYDVKM. The V end was cut by 3 bases, the J end by 0 bases, with 8 bases between. As DNA, the CDR3 is TGTGCCAGCAGTTTGGACCCGTTGAACACTGAAGCTTTCTTT. Amino acids: CASSLDPLNTEAFF.

This clone was seen ten or more times. With a much larger clone just one base away, this may be a read error. The final CDR3 position lacks the conserved phenylalanine or tryptophan, pointing to a likely read error. The genes are TRBV19 and TRBJ2-5, with D perhaps TRBD1 or TRBD2 (7 bases each). The germline V gene encodes CDR1 LNHDA and CDR2 SQIVND (reference sequence). Trimming removed 3 bases from V and 5 bases from J, with 13 bases in between. The CDR3 has 14 amino acids. CDR3 amino acids: CASSMGGGRETQYS. The CDR3 DNA reads as TGTGCCAGTAGTATGGGAGGGGGCCGGGAGACCCAGTACTCC.

This clone came up many times. This chain uses TRBV30 with TRBJ1-2; perhaps TRBD1 as D (6 bases). The CDR3 covers 19 residues. V was cut by 0 bases and J by 3 bases, with 26 bases left in between. Looked up from germline, CDR1 is GTSNPN and CDR2 is SVGIG (reference sequence). The CDR3 here is CAWSVPALGGEGTHYGYTF. CDR3 sequence (DNA): TGTGCCTGGAGTGTACCAGCATTAGGTGGGGAGGGGACACACTATGGCTACACCTTC.

The gene calls are TRBV28 and TRBJ2-2; possibly TRBD2 for D (5 bases). Germline CDR1 is MDHEN and CDR2 is SYDVKM. The CDR3 consists of 15 residues. Trimming pared 5 bases from V and 4 bases from J, leaving 14 bases between. The CDR3 region is CASSESRAGTGELFF. The CDR3 bases are TGTGCCAGCAGTGAGTCGCGGGCTGGCACCGGGGAGCTGTTTTTT.

This clone has ten or more counts. The J gene is TRBJ2-1, the V gene TRBV13; 11 nucleotides agree with TRBD2. V lost 3 bases and J lost 14; bases outside the gene matches: 15. The CDR3 contains 16 residues. Germline V gene sequence: CDR1 PRHDT, CDR2 FYEKMQ (reference sequence). In DNA form, the CDR3 reads TGTGCCAGCAGCTTTTATGGGCTAGCGGGAGGCCCAGAGGAGTTCTTC. Translated: CASSFYGLAGGPEEFF.

This clone was counted ten times or more. V and J are TRBV11-3 and TRBJ2-7; 9 bases line up with TRBD1. J gave up 5 bases and V 6 bases, and 8 bases lay outside the gene matches. The CDR3 loop spans 14 amino acids. Germline lookup yields CDR1 SGHNT and CDR2 YENEEA. The CDR3 coding sequence is TGTGCCAGCAGTAGACAGGGGGTAATGCACGAGCAGTACTTC. Protein: CASSRQGVMHEQYF. Together with reference TRBV11-3 and TRBJ2-7, the CDR3 gives the full variable domain: EAGVVQSPRYKIIEKKQPVAFWCNPISGHNTLYWYLQNLGQGPELLIRYENEEAVDDSQLPKDRFSAERLKGVDSTLKIQPAELGDSAVYLCASSRQGVMHEQYFGPGTRLTVT.

In its sample, this clone is medium-sized. The chain uses TRBV19 and TRBJ1-6; TRBD1 matches at 7 bases. The CDR3 sequence is 14 residues long. The J segment lost 11 bases and the V segment lost 7 bases, leaving 11 bases of the junction unmatched. CDR1 and CDR2 from the germline V gene are LNHDA and SQIVND (reference sequence). The CDR3 DNA reads TGTGCCAGTACCAATCAGGGGGAAGTAGCACCCCTCCACTTT. It encodes CASTNQGEVAPLHF. The entire variable domain, with the rest obtained from reference TRBV19 and TRBJ1-6, is as follows: DGGITQSPKYLFRKEGQNVTLSCEQNLNHDAMYWYRQDPGQGLRLIYYSQIVNDFQKGDIAEGYSVSREKKESFPLTVTSAQKNPTAFYLCASTNQGEVAPLHFGNGTRLTVT.

This clone was recorded many times. This chain connects TRBV7-6 to TRBJ1-3; D unresolved. Germline assignment: CDR1 SGHVS and CDR2 FNYEAQ. The CDR3 length is 17 residues. V was pared by 5 bases and J by 0 bases, with 17 bases between. The CDR3, as DNA: TGTGCCAGCAGCCCTACCGAAAACCCCAGCTCTGGAAACACCATATATTTT. It encodes CASSPTENPSSGNTIYF.

This clone was picked up many times. The sample has other DNA sequences that encode this CDR3 too. V gene TRBV24-1 combines with J gene TRBJ2-5, with 10 nucleotides matching TRBD2. V trimming: 8 bases; J trimming: 1 base; junction bases outside the gene matches: 3. The V gene's germline CDR1 is KGHDR and CDR2 SFDVKD. This CDR3 has 14 residues. CDR3: CATMSGGVQETQYF. For the CDR3, the DNA is TGTGCCACCATGAGCGGGGGGGTCCAAGAGACCCAGTACTTC.